This passage covers 21 T cell receptor beta chains from one sample sequenced in a study of human T cells and chemical hapten exposure. Indicated time point: pre-sensitization, week 0. The treatment is: therapeutic diphenylcyclopropenone sensitization with weekly scalp DPC. MiXCR was run by TCRdb on the RACE reads, yielding one entry per CDR3 protein. The data show 35,000 to 45,000 distinct CDR3 sequences, around 11% seen once. The starting material was whole blood, obtained in connection with sensitization to the hapten diphenylcyclopropenone (DPC). The receptors derive from a woman aged 25 to 45 with alopecia areata. Some clones in this sample may be carry-over from other donors' samples.

This clonotype occurred many times. The V call is TRBV12-3 or TRBV12-4, the J call TRBJ2-1, with a possible D match to TRBD1 (6 bases). V was clipped by 5 bases and J by 8 bases, with 13 bases between them. The CDR3 runs to 13 residues. CDR3 in DNA: TGTGCCAGCAGTACAGGGCGGCGCGATGAGCAGTTCTTC. It translates to CASSTGRRDEQFF.

The chain has TRBV9 and TRBJ2-3; 8 nucleotides agree with TRBD2. Germline CDR1 reads SGDLS; CDR2 reads YYNGEE. V lost 4 bases and J lost 6; bases outside the gene matches: 16. The CDR3 contains 17 residues. CDR3 DNA sequence: TGTGCCAGCAGCACCGGACTAGCCGGGCCCAACAGGGATACGCAGTATTTT. Translation: CASSTGLAGPNRDTQYF.

This clonotype was seen many times. The V and J genes are TRBV2 and TRBJ1-6; maybe TRBD1 (5 bases). Per germline, CDR1 SNHLY and CDR2 FYNNEI. V lost 6 bases and J lost 10, with 25 bases in between. This CDR3 comprises 17 residues. CDR3 sequence (DNA): TGTGCCAGCAGCTCTGGGTCCGTTGGAGGATGGGGCTCACCCCTCCACTTT. Residues: CASSSGSVGGWGSPLHF.

This clonotype showed up many times. The chain carries TRBV18 and TRBJ1-5, with 8 bases fitting TRBD1. Looked up from germline, CDR1 is KGHSH and CDR2 is LQKENI. J gave up 4 bases and V 6 bases, and 5 bases lay outside the gene matches. The CDR3 is 14 amino acids. The CDR3 nucleotides read TGTGCCAGCTCGTGGAACAGGGGGAATCAGCCCCAGCATTTT. It is translated as CASSWNRGNQPQHF.

CDR3 nucleotide sequence: TGTGCCAGCAGCGCCTTGATAGATACGCAGTATTTT. It translates to CASSALIDTQYF. The rearrangement uses TRBV9 and TRBJ2-3, with unresolved D. The V gene's germline CDR1 is SGDLS and CDR2 YYNGEE. Trimming took 3 bases from V and 5 from J, leaving 7 bases between them. CDR3 length: 12 amino acids.

This clonotype has a handful of counts. The V gene is TRBV5-1, the J gene TRBJ2-3; D ambiguous. The CDR3 totals 17 residues. Germline CDR1 and CDR2: SGHRS and YFSETQ. The germline V and J ends were trimmed by 5 bases and 3 bases, with 22 bases remaining between them. Written as DNA, the CDR3 is TGCGCCAGCAGGTTGCCCGGCATGGACGACCGAACAGATACGCAGTATTTT. Translating gives CASRLPGMDDRTDTQYF.

This clonotype has more than one count but fewer than ten. This chain joins TRBV7-2 and TRBJ2-1; 7 bases are a match to TRBD2. The J segment lost 6 bases and the V segment lost 6 bases, leaving 5 bases of the junction unmatched. CDR1 is SGHTA, CDR2 FQGNSA, per germline. This CDR3 is 13 amino acids long. The CDR3 nucleotides read TGTGCCAGCAGGCAGGGAGGGGCCAATGAGCAGTTCTTC. This codes for CASRQGGANEQFF.

The table lists this clonotype with many counts. This chain uses TRBV6-5 with TRBJ2-5, with 7 nucleotides matching TRBD1. Germline lookup yields CDR1 MNHEY and CDR2 SVGAGI. CDR3 length: 15 residues. The junction had 13 bases not matched to a gene; V was cut back by 6 bases and J by 6 bases. The CDR3 DNA reads as TGTGCCAGCAGCGCCCAATTTACAGGGGTGAAGACCCAGTACTTC. Translated: CASSAQFTGVKTQYF.

This clonotype showed up many times. The chain couples TRBV5-4 to TRBJ2-2, with 8 bases that match TRBD2. Germline trimming cut 0 bases from V and 3 bases from J; bases unmatched to any gene: 1. The CDR3 contains 15 residues. The germline V gene encodes CDR1 SGHNT and CDR2 YYREEE (reference sequence). CDR3 residues: CASSLGGRHTGELFF. CDR3 nucleotides: TGTGCCAGCAGCTTGGGCGGGAGGCACACCGGGGAGCTGTTTTTT. Using reference TRBV5-4 and TRBJ2-2 for the parts outside the CDR3, the full variable domain is ETGVTQSPTHLIKTRGQQVTLRCSSQSGHNTVSWYQQALGQGPQFIFQYYREEENGRGNFPPRFSGLQFPNYSSELNVNALELDDSALYLCASSLGGRHTGELFFGEGSRLTVL.

This clonotype turned up a few times. The chain is built from TRBV11-2 and TRBJ2-1, with D perhaps matching TRBD1 (6 bases). This CDR3 has 15 residues. CDR1 and CDR2 from the germline V gene are SGHAT and FQNNGV. Trimming took off 5 bases at V and 8 bases at J, with 19 bases between the two ends. CDR3 region: CASSPIRGTRDEQFF. The CDR3 DNA reads as TGTGCCAGCAGCCCCATTAGGGGGACCCGAGATGAGCAGTTCTTC.

This clonotype was counted many times. The chain links TRBV9 to TRBJ2-5; tentatively, D is TRBD1 (6 bases). The CDR3 loop spans 14 amino acids. Germline-derived CDR1 and CDR2 are SGDLS and YYNGEE. V was clipped by 3 bases and J by 2 bases, with 11 bases between them. The CDR3 loop is CASSAGTMQETQYF. CDR3 DNA sequence: TGTGCCAGCAGCGCCGGGACAATGCAAGAGACCCAGTACTTC.

The chain is built from TRBV28 and TRBJ2-3, with unresolved D. Germline assignment: CDR1 MDHEN and CDR2 SYDVKM. The CDR3 contains 14 residues. Deletions cut 0 bases from V and 6 bases from J, with 10 bases between. CDR3 loop: CASSLWLTWDTQYF. The CDR3 DNA reads TGTGCCAGCAGTTTATGGCTTACGTGGGATACGCAGTATTTT.

This clonotype has a handful of counts. J is TRBJ1-1 and V is TRBV20-1; D call uncertain. CDR1 DFQATT and CDR2 SNEGSKA come from the germline V gene (reference sequence). CDR3 length equals 13 residues. Trimming pared 6 bases from V and 3 bases from J, leaving 14 bases between. Here the CDR3 DNA reads TGCAGTGCCCCTCTCCAGCCGGACACTGAAGCTTTCTTT. Protein product: CSAPLQPDTEAFF.

This clonotype was detected ten times or more. This chain joins TRBV18 and TRBJ1-3, with D possibly being TRBD1 (6 bases). This CDR3 region has 15 residues. Between the trimmed V and J ends, which lost 3 bases and 0 bases, there was a span of 9 bases. Germline V gene sequence: CDR1 KGHSH, CDR2 LQKENI. In DNA, the CDR3 is TGTGCCAGCTCACCCACAGGGTTCTCTGGAAACACCATATATTTT. Its translation is CASSPTGFSGNTIYF. The full variable domain, rest sourced from reference TRBV18 and TRBJ1-3, is NAGVMQNPRHLVRRRGQEARLRCSPMKGHSHVYWYRQLPEEGLKFMVYLQKENIIDESGMPKERFSAEFPKEGPSILRIQQVVRGDSAAYFCASSPTGFSGNTIYFGEGSWLTVV.

This clonotype has ten or more counts. V usage is TRBV20-1 and J usage is TRBJ2-5, with 16 positions matching TRBD2. Looked up from germline, CDR1 is DFQATT and CDR2 is SNEGSKA (reference sequence). There are 15 residues in the CDR3. V was pared by 5 bases and J by 5 bases, with 5 bases of the junction left unmatched. This CDR3 is CSAGTSGRAYETQYF. CDR3 coding DNA: TGCAGTGCTGGGACTAGCGGGAGGGCATACGAGACCCAGTACTTC.

This clonotype has a handful of counts. The genes are TRBV30 and TRBJ1-1; 8 nucleotides agree with TRBD1. Unmatched junction bases numbered 7, after V lost 5 bases and J lost 5 bases. The CDR3 sequence is 13 residues long. The germline gives CDR1 GTSNPN, CDR2 SVGIG (reference sequence). The CDR3 nucleotides read TGTGCCTGGGCACCCAGGGGGCGGACTGAAGCTTTCTTT. Its protein product is CAWAPRGRTEAFF.

Ten or more counts support this clonotype. The genes are TRBV4-2 and TRBJ2-3; D is perhaps TRBD2 (6 bases). The CDR3 contains 18 residues. Germline lookup yields CDR1 LGHNA and CDR2 YNFKEQ. V shed 0 bases and J shed 4 bases, with 20 bases lying between them. The CDR3: CASSQEDNPGDFPDTQYF. DNA of the CDR3: TGTGCCAGCAGCCAAGAGGATAACCCGGGAGATTTCCCAGATACGCAGTATTTT.

The chain has TRBV7-2 and TRBJ1-1, with D unresolved. The CDR3 contains 13 residues. Germline V gives CDR1 SGHTA, CDR2 FQGNSA. V gave up 6 bases and J gave up 2 bases, with 10 bases separating them. CDR3 bases: TGTGCCAGCAGTCGAATGGTAAACACTGAAGCTTTCTTT. Its translation is CASSRMVNTEAFF.

This clonotype was seen many times. The chain recombines TRBV5-1 with TRBJ2-7; TRBD2 agrees at 8 bases. Germline lookup yields CDR1 SGHRS and CDR2 YFSETQ. The CDR3 has 17 residues. Germline trimming cut 2 bases from V and 1 base from J; bases unmatched to any gene: 11. The CDR3 loop is CASSLTGTRGVSYEQYF. CDR3 in DNA: TGCGCCAGCAGCTTAACCGGGACTAGGGGTGTTTCCTACGAGCAGTACTTC.

The chain combines TRBV29-1 with TRBJ1-1; D gene unclear. Germline CDR1 and CDR2: SQVTM and ANQGSEA. The CDR3 covers 12 residues. V lost 4 bases to trimming and J lost 12 bases, with 18 bases between them. The CDR3 DNA sequence: TGCAGCGTTGTTGAGTCGGCCCGCGTTACTTTCTTT. The encoded protein is CSVVESARVTFF.

This clonotype has a count of ten or more. The chain recombines TRBV7-6 with TRBJ1-1; TRBD1 matches at 7 bases. Per the germline V gene, CDR1 is SGHVS and CDR2 is FNYEAQ. J lost 3 bases, V lost 4 bases, and 5 bases had no gene match. The CDR3 sequence is 14 residues long. In DNA, the CDR3 is TGTGCCAGCAGCTACATTACAGGGGACACTGAAGCTTTCTTT. This gives the protein CASSYITGDTEAFF. The complete variable domain, with remaining parts taken from reference TRBV7-6 and TRBJ1-1, reads GAGVSQSPRYKVTKRGQDVALRCDPISGHVSLYWYRQALGQGPEFLTYFNYEAQQDKSGLPNDRFSAERPEGSISTLTIQRTEQRDSAMYRCASSYITGDTEAFFGQGTRLTVV.